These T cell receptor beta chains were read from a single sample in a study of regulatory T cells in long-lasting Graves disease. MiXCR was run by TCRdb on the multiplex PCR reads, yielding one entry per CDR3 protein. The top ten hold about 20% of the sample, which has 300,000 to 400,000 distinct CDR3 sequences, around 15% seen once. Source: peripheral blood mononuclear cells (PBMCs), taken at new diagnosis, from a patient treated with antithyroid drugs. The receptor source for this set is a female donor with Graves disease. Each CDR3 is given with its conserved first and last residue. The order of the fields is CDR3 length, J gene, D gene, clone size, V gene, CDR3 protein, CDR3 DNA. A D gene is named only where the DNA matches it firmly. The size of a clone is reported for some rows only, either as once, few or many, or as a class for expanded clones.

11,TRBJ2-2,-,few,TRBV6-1,CAGSWGGELFF,TGTGCCGGTAGCTGGGGCGGGGAGCTGTTTTTT
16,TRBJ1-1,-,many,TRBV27,CASSLSSWGPETEAFF,TGTGCCAGCAGTTTATCTTCATGGGGGCCTGAGACTGAAGCTTTCTTT
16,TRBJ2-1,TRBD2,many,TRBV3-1,CASSPNSGREGNEQFF,TGTGCCAGCAGTCCGAATAGCGGGAGGGAGGGCAATGAGCAGTTCTTC
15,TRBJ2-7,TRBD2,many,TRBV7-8,CASSQRTSGAYEQYF,TGTGCCAGCAGCCAACGGACTAGCGGGGCGTACGAGCAGTACTTC
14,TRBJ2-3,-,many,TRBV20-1,CSASDGLTSDTQYF,TGCAGTGCTTCGGATGGACTGACTTCAGATACGCAGTATTTT
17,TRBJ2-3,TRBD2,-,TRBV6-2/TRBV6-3,CASSYRTSGGARDTQYF,TGTGCCAGCAGTTACCGGACTAGCGGGGGGGCCCGTGATACGCAGTATTTT
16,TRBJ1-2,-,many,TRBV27,CASSPSSGQPNYGYTF,TGTGCCAGCAGCCCCTCCTCGGGACAACCTAACTATGGCTACACCTTC
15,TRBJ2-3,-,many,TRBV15,CATSREGQPTDTQYF,TGTGCCACCAGCAGAGAAGGGCAACCCACAGATACGCAGTATTTT
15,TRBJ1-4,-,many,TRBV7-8,CASSLAGAGGEKLFF,TGTGCCAGCAGCTTAGCGGGGGCAGGCGGTGAAAAACTGTTTTTT
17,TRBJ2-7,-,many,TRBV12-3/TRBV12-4,CASSRLRAGSLSDEQYF,TGTGCCAGCAGCCGCCTCAGGGCAGGGTCGCTATCGGACGAGCAGTACTTC
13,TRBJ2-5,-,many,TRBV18,CASSRGLVETQYF,TGTGCCAGCTCACGAGGGTTGGTCGAGACCCAGTACTTC
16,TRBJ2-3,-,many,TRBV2,CASSEESYVDTDTQYF,TGTGCCAGCAGTGAAGAAAGTTATGTGGACACAGATACGCAGTATTTT
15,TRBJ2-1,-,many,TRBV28,CASFHPGGSYNEQFF,TGTGCCAGCTTTCACCCGGGTGGTTCCTACAATGAGCAGTTCTTC
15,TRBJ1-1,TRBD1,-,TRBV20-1,CSAHRDRGWNTEAFF,TGCAGTGCTCACCGGGACAGGGGGTGGAACACTGAAGCTTTCTTT
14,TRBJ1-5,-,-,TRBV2,CASSEVTGKQPQHF,TGTGCCAGCAGTGAAGTCACAGGGAAACAGCCCCAGCATTTT
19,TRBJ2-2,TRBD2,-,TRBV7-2,CASSLVLAGGFANTGELFF,TGTGCCAGCAGCTTAGTCTTAGCGGGAGGGTTTGCCAACACCGGGGAGCTGTTTTTT
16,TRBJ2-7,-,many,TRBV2,CASSEGKQGRLYEQYF,TGTGCCAGCAGTGAAGGGAAACAGGGAAGACTCTACGAGCAGTACTTC
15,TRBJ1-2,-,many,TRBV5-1,CASSLAAGVHYGYTF,TGCGCCAGCAGCTTGGCAGCGGGGGTGCACTATGGCTACACCTTC
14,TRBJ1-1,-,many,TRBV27,CASSLRGVGTEAFF,TGTGCCAGCAGTTTACGGGGAGTTGGGACTGAAGCTTTCTTT
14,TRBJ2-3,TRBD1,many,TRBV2,CASTRQGAADTQYF,TGTGCCAGCACCAGACAGGGGGCAGCAGATACGCAGTATTTT
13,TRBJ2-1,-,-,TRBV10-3,CAIMTSGNNEQFF,TGTGCCATCATGACAAGCGGAAACAATGAGCAGTTCTTC
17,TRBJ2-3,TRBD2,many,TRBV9,CASSGHELAGTLDTQYF,TGTGCCAGCAGCGGTCACGAACTAGCGGGGACGTTGGATACGCAGTATTTT
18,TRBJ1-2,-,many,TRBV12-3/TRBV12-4,CASSLVGGLSYLVHGYTF,TGTGCCAGCAGTTTAGTGGGGGGACTCTCATACTTGGTGCATGGCTACACCTTC